The 2 T cell receptor beta chains below all came from one sample that was sequenced in a study of T cell responses to AZD1222 COVID-19 vaccine. TCRdb's copy holds only in-frame clones and misses some; the assay was immunoSEQ multiplex PCR. The sample contains 150,000 or so clones, less than 90% of which appear only once. Sample: peripheral blood, taken on day 0 of AZD1222 vaccination. Receptors were obtained from an adult in good health.

The V call is TRBV6-2 or TRBV6-3, the J call TRBJ1-5, with D maybe TRBD1 (5 bases). Germline assignment: CDR1 MNHEY and CDR2 SVGEGT. Between the trimmed V and J ends, which lost 2 bases and 0 bases, there was a span of 20 bases. The CDR3 is 19 amino acids. The CDR3 is CASSYDRDGDFYSNQPQHF. The DNA for the CDR3 is TGTGCCAGCAGTTACGATAGGGACGGGGACTTTTATAGCAATCAGCCCCAGCATTTT.

The V call is TRBV5-1, the J call TRBJ1-1; TRBD1 might be the D (6 bases). Trimming stripped 0 bases from V and 2 bases from J, with 14 bases between. The CDR3 contains 16 residues. Germline CDR1 and CDR2: SGHRS and YFSETQ. The CDR3, as DNA: TGCGCCAGCAGCTTGGATAGGGGGTATGGAAACACTGAAGCTTTCTTT. It specifies CASSLDRGYGNTEAFF.